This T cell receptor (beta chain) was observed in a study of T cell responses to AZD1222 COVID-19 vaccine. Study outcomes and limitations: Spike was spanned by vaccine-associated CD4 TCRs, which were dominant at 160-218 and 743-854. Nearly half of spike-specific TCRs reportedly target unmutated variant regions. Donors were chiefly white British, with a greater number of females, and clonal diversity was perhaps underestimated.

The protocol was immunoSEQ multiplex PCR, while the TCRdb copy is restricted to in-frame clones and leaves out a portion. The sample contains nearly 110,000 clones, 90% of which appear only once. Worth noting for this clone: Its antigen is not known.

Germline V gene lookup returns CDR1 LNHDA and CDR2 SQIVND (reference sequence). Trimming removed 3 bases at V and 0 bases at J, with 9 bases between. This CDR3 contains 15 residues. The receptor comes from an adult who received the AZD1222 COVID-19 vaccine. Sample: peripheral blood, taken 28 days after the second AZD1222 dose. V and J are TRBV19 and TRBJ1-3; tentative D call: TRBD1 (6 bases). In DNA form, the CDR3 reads TGTGCCAGTAGTATCGACAGGCTCTCTGGAAACACCATATATTTT. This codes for CASSIDRLSGNTIYF.